These 7 T cell receptor beta chains share one sample of origin, sequenced in a study of T cells in Graves' hyperthyroidism and ophthalmopathy. RNA transcripts gave rise to amplified TCR beta CDR3 regions. The TCR CDR3 first-round RT-PCR relied on the HTBI primer set. Each CDR3 protein gets one entry after TCRdb re-called the multiplex PCR reads with MiXCR. The sample carries hundreds of thousands of distinct CDR3 sequences, around 13% recorded once. The sequenced sample was blood. The receptors derive from a woman aged 30 to 39 with Graves' hyperthyroidism that later progressed to Graves' ophthalmopathy.

There are many counts of this clonotype. This rearrangement joins TRBV11-3 to TRBJ2-1, with 7 bases aligning to TRBD1. J gave up 7 bases and V 6 bases, and 9 bases lay outside the gene matches. CDR3 length equals 14 residues. Germline lookup yields CDR1 SGHNT and CDR2 YENEEA. CDR3 amino acids: CASSYFPGGNEQFF. For the CDR3, the DNA is TGTGCCAGCAGTTACTTCCCAGGGGGAAATGAGCAGTTCTTC.

The chain has TRBV9 and TRBJ2-3; 8 bases line up with TRBD2. J lost 5 bases, V lost 0 bases, and 5 bases had no gene match. Germline V CDR1 and CDR2: SGDLS, YYNGEE. The CDR3 totals 15 residues. The CDR3 protein is CASSVGSAGGDTQYF. The DNA of the CDR3 is TGTGCCAGCAGCGTAGGTAGTGCGGGGGGAGATACGCAGTATTTT.

This clonotype was observed at least ten times. The chain recombines TRBV7-8 with TRBJ1-2; D remains unclear. This CDR3 region has 14 residues. V lost 1 base to trimming and J lost 4 bases, with 10 bases between them. The germline CDR1 and CDR2 sequences are SGHVS and FQNEAQ. CDR3 protein: CASSLGRQSYGYTF. CDR3 nucleotide sequence: TGTGCCAGCAGCTTAGGGCGGCAGAGCTATGGCTACACCTTC.

This clonotype was seen many times. The V gene is TRBV6-1, the J gene TRBJ1-6, with D possibly TRBD1 on 6 matching bases. The germline CDR1 and CDR2 sequences are MNHNS and SASEGT. The CDR3 consists of 15 residues. The V end lost 2 bases, the J end lost 4 bases, and 9 bases lay between the germline ends. This CDR3 is CASSETGLYNSPLHF. CDR3 nucleotides: TGTGCCAGCAGTGAAACAGGGTTGTATAATTCACCCCTCCACTTT.

The sample holds many counts of this clonotype. The chain combines TRBV2 with TRBJ1-5, with D unclear. The CDR3 has 15 amino acids. Trimming shortened V by 0 bases and J by 2 bases, and 8 bases separated the two germline ends. Germline V CDR1 and CDR2: SNHLY, FYNNEI. CDR3 coding DNA: TGTGCCAGCAGTGAAGCGATCGGGGGCAATCAGCCCCAGCATTTT. Its protein is CASSEAIGGNQPQHF.

This clonotype occurred many times. This chain uses TRBV5-6 with TRBJ2-3, with a weak D call TRBD1 (6 bases). Trimming pared 3 bases from V and 0 bases from J, leaving 14 bases between. The CDR3 totals 16 residues. CDR1 and CDR2 (germline): SGHDT, YYEEEE. The CDR3 bases are TGTGCCAGCAGCTCCCGGGACACCTCTAGCACAGATACGCAGTATTTT. Protein: CASSSRDTSSTDTQYF.

Only a few counts were recorded for this clonotype. The chain uses TRBV4-2 and TRBJ2-5; TRBD2 aligns across 12 bases. Germline V gene data show CDR1 as LGHNA and CDR2 as YNFKEQ. V lost 2 bases, J lost 0 bases, and 7 bases stayed unmatched. This CDR3 region has 18 residues. The CDR3 DNA sequence: TGTGCCAGCAGCCAAATGGACGGACTAGCGGGGTACCAAGAGACCCAGTACTTC. Translated, it gives CASSQMDGLAGYQETQYF.